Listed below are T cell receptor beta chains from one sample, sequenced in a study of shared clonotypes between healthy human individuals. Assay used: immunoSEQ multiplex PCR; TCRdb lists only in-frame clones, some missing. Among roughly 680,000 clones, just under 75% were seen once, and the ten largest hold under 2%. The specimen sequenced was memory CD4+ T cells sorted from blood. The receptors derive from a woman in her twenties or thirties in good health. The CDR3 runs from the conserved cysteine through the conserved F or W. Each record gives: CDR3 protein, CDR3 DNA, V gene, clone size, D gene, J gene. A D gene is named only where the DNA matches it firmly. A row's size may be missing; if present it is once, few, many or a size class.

CDR3aa: CAWSVREHRGAVF; CDR3nt: TGTGCCTGGAGTGTGAGGGAACACCGGGGAGCTGTTTTT; v_gene: TRBV30; abundance: NA; d_gene: NA; j_gene: TRBJ2-2
CDR3aa: CASSLEAANTGELFF; CDR3nt: TGCGCCAGCAGCTTGGAAGCGGCTAACACCGGGGAGCTGTTTTTT; v_gene: TRBV5-1; abundance: NA; d_gene: NA; j_gene: TRBJ2-2
CDR3aa: CASSAGQGASDTQYF; CDR3nt: TGTGCCAGCAGCGCCGGACAGGGGGCATCAGATACGCAGTATTTT; v_gene: TRBV7-2; abundance: NA; d_gene: TRBD1; j_gene: TRBJ2-3
CDR3aa: CASSSNYGYTF; CDR3nt: TGTGCCAGCAGTTCAAACTATGGCTACACCTTC; v_gene: TRBV28; abundance: NA; d_gene: NA; j_gene: TRBJ1-2
CDR3aa: CASSFGGPNSNQPQHF; CDR3nt: TGTGCCAGCAGCTTCGGGGGGCCGAATAGCAATCAGCCCCAGCATTTT; v_gene: TRBV7-2; abundance: NA; d_gene: NA; j_gene: TRBJ1-5
CDR3aa: CASSLAGGFYNEQFF; CDR3nt: TGTGCCAGCAGCTTAGCGGGAGGGTTTTACAATGAGCAGTTCTTC; v_gene: TRBV11-2; abundance: NA; d_gene: TRBD2; j_gene: TRBJ2-1
CDR3aa: CASRLAGGGTGELFF; CDR3nt: TGTGCCAGCAGGCTAGCGGGAGGTGGAACCGGGGAGCTGTTTTTT; v_gene: TRBV2; abundance: NA; d_gene: TRBD2; j_gene: TRBJ2-2
CDR3aa: CASSEVAGGTEAFF; CDR3nt: TGTGCCAGCAGTGAAGTCGCAGGAGGCACTGAAGCTTTCTTT; v_gene: TRBV6-1; abundance: NA; d_gene: NA; j_gene: TRBJ1-1
CDR3aa: CASSRGQPSVEKLFF; CDR3nt: TGTGCCAGTAGTCGAGGACAGCCATCTGTAGAAAAACTGTTTTTT; v_gene: TRBV19; abundance: NA; d_gene: NA; j_gene: TRBJ1-4
CDR3aa: CASSSLPGGLREQYF; CDR3nt: TGTGCCAGCAGTTCCCTCCCCGGGGGGCTGCGGGAGCAGTACTTC; v_gene: TRBV27; abundance: NA; d_gene: NA; j_gene: TRBJ2-7
CDR3aa: CASSRTSGTHEQYF; CDR3nt: TGTGCCAGCAGTCGGACTAGCGGGACCCACGAGCAGTACTTC; v_gene: TRBV6-1; abundance: NA; d_gene: TRBD2; j_gene: TRBJ2-7
CDR3aa: CASSPRTDYEQYF; CDR3nt: TGTGCCAGCTCCCCAAGAACCGACTACGAGCAGTACTTC; v_gene: TRBV27; abundance: NA; d_gene: NA; j_gene: TRBJ2-7
CDR3aa: CASTFSAFTDTQYF; CDR3nt: TGCGCCAGCACCTTCTCGGCTTTCACAGATACGCAGTATTTT; v_gene: TRBV5-1; abundance: NA; d_gene: NA; j_gene: TRBJ2-3
CDR3aa: CASTTRRLAPYEQYF; CDR3nt: TGTGCCAGCACCACTCGTCGACTGGCGCCCTACGAGCAGTACTTC; v_gene: TRBV28; abundance: NA; d_gene: NA; j_gene: TRBJ2-7
CDR3aa: CASSPPPGQPTDYGYTF; CDR3nt: TGTGCCAGCAGCCCGCCCCCGGGACAACCAACCGACTATGGCTACACCTTC; v_gene: TRBV14; abundance: NA; d_gene: NA; j_gene: TRBJ1-2
CDR3aa: CASSLVRTSGRVEQFF; CDR3nt: TGTGCCAGCAGCTTAGTCCGGACTAGCGGGAGGGTTGAGCAGTTCTTC; v_gene: TRBV7-6; abundance: NA; d_gene: TRBD2; j_gene: TRBJ2-1
CDR3aa: CAVGDSGRITGELFF; CDR3nt: TGTGCCGTCGGAGATAGCGGGAGGATAACCGGGGAGCTGTTTTTT; v_gene: TRBV7-9; abundance: NA; d_gene: TRBD2; j_gene: TRBJ2-2
CDR3aa: CASSHRDREEFF; CDR3nt: TGTGCCAGCAGCCACAGGGACAGGGAGGAGTTCTTC; v_gene: TRBV14; abundance: NA; d_gene: TRBD1; j_gene: TRBJ2-1
CDR3aa: CASSLSSGRAGGTQYF; CDR3nt: TGTGCCAGCAGCTTATCTAGCGGGAGGGCCGGGGGGACCCAGTACTTC; v_gene: TRBV7-2; abundance: NA; d_gene: TRBD2; j_gene: TRBJ2-5
CDR3aa: CATSRKRTSGIAPYEQYF; CDR3nt: TGTGCCACCAGCAGAAAAAGGACTAGCGGGATTGCGCCTTACGAGCAGTACTTC; v_gene: TRBV15; abundance: NA; d_gene: TRBD2; j_gene: TRBJ2-7
CDR3aa: CASSPSSWEREPSYEQYF; CDR3nt: TGTGCCAGCAGCCCGTCCTCGTGGGAGCGGGAGCCATCCTACGAGCAGTACTTC; v_gene: TRBV27; abundance: many; d_gene: TRBD2; j_gene: TRBJ2-7
CDR3aa: CASNVHSYEQYF; CDR3nt: TGTGCCAGCAATGTACACTCCTACGAGCAGTACTTC; v_gene: TRBV27; abundance: NA; d_gene: NA; j_gene: TRBJ2-7
CDR3aa: CASSLQGAGTGELFF; CDR3nt: TGTGCCAGCAGCTTACAGGGGGCAGGTACCGGGGAGCTGTTTTTT; v_gene: TRBV7-3; abundance: NA; d_gene: TRBD1; j_gene: TRBJ2-2